The clone carrying this T cell receptor beta chain was counted a few times. This CDR3 spans 15 amino acids. Germline assignment: CDR1 MGHDK and CDR2 SYGVNS. Trimming removed 4 bases at V and 3 bases at J, with 15 bases between. The data originate from a study of beta chain features in type 1 diabetes. Expressed TCRB transcripts were sequenced because the isolated RNA had all been reverse transcribed beforehand. The protocol was immunoSEQ multiplex PCR, while the TCRdb copy is restricted to in-frame clones and leaves out a portion. The table includes about 320,000 clones, 14% detected once. This chain links TRBV25-1 with TRBJ1-2; D possibly corresponds to TRBD1 (5 bases). The source is a man in his thirties or forties in good health. Sequenced material: central memory CD4+ T cells from blood. CDR3 nucleotide sequence: TGTGCCAGCAGTGGTAGTTTGGGGGACTACTATGGCTACACCTTC. Translated, it gives CASSGSLGDYYGYTF.